This T cell receptor (beta chain) derives from a study of blood T cell repertoires in COVID-19. The ends lost 3 bases at V and 6 bases at J; junction bases unmatched: 9. The CDR3 is 16 residues long. Germline V gene lookup returns CDR1 SGHRS and CDR2 YFSETQ. Here immunoSEQ multiplex PCR was the method, and the copy in TCRdb shows in-frame clones only, minus some. Here the sample spans some 140,000 clones, around 81% being singletons. Sequenced sample: peripheral blood. The chain links TRBV5-1 to TRBJ1-2, with TRBD1 identical over 12 bases. The source is a woman in her sixties with active or convalescent COVID-19. CDR3 sequence: CASSWDRGRLVDGYTF. Written as DNA, the CDR3 is TGCGCCAGCAGCTGGGACAGGGGGCGCCTAGTGGATGGCTACACCTTC.